This T cell receptor (beta chain) was captured by sequencing in a study of HIV-infected patients and healthy controls. By share, this clonotype counts as medium-sized. What it recognizes is unknown. General study findings and limits: Healthy controls carried many MAIT alpha-chain CDR3s, while HIV+ repertoires had few. During therapy, HIV-associated CDR3s fell significantly in frequency, while CMV-associated CDR3s did not change significantly. Unequal distinct sequence numbers between patients and controls complicated comparisons.

Whole blood was used without fractionation, so all unsorted peripheral T cells were included. Reverse transcription used about 500 ng RNA and constant-region primers for alpha and beta. Each of the alpha and beta chains got its own library through chain-specific third strand synthesis with indices. TCRdb re-derived calls from the 5' RACE reads in MiXCR, one entry per CDR3 protein. The data contain 6,000 to 8,500 distinct CDR3 sequences, almost 8% of them seen just once; the ten biggest clones take up approximately 10%. Sequencing was performed on blood, taken before antiretroviral therapy. The clonotype originates from an adult with HIV infection.

CDR3 protein: CASSSTGGLTEAFF. The CDR3 DNA reads as TGTGCCAGCAGTTCGACAGGGGGACTCACTGAAGCTTTCTTT. The V and J genes are TRBV28 and TRBJ1-1; TRBD1 aligns across 9 bases. Looked up from germline, CDR1 is MDHEN and CDR2 is SYDVKM. Trimming cost V 4 bases and J 4 bases; bases outside gene matches: 4. The CDR3 has 14 amino acids.